This T cell receptor (beta chain) comes out of a study of blood T cell repertoires in COVID-19 (dated by TCRdb to 2018 to 2021). Context from the whole study: Collaborator samples came from the United States, Italy and Spain and covered acute and convalescent phases of COVID-19. Nearly every sample came with metadata listing a de-identified subject ID, COVID-19 status, age in years and sex. HLA class I and class II types, where available, came from metadata supplied by the sample provider rather than from assay-based typing. The dataset comprised deeply sampled blood TCRbeta repertoires from subjects exposed to, actively infected with, or recovered from COVID-19. The samples were drawn from the first 160 participants of the ongoing ImmuneRACE study and from 1,254 subjects provided by 6 global collaborators. A freely available public database, intended as a resource for researchers studying the immune response to SARS-CoV-2, is where the repertoires were released. The material from the prospective study consisted of cDNA or gDNA derived from T cells, B-cell-depleted T cells, or PBMCs. Overall study results and their limits: The quantity of clinical and demographic metadata differed by source and by participant and was supplied without curation.

Via the germline V gene, CDR1 is LGHNA and CDR2 YNFKEQ. The CDR3 sequence holds 17 residues, the cysteine and phenylalanine included. Only the CDR3 DNA is retained, 51 bases long and in frame from the first base. V and J lose 0 bases and 1 base, and a span of 13 bases separates them. In Seattle, one collaborating source enrolled patients while the infection was active and tracked those patients longitudinally over the course of disease. Collaborating institutions collected whole blood in K2EDTA tubes following their own protocols. For TCRbeta analysis, collaborators shipped samples as frozen whole blood, isolated PBMCs, or DNA extracted from either of those sample types. TCRbeta CDR3 regions were amplified from genomic DNA by means of the immunoSEQ Assay, a bias-controlled multiplex PCR. Under the source paper's analysis protocol: Nucleated cell counts per sample were estimated from amplification of reference gene primers within the assay. To quantify the absolute abundance of each unique TCRbeta CDR3 rearrangement, sequence reads were collapsed and filtered. For each sample, productive Simpson clonality was calculated as the square root of Simpson's diversity index across productive rearrangements. This immuneACCESS table, as held by TCRdb, lists in-frame sequences with V and J called but not all clones. Of the missing ones, under half trace to an unresolved V gene in checked studies; the others have no known cause. V, J and clone size reflect that table, while D and trimming were determined from the DNA. The sample contains around 370,000 clones, around 87% of them found a single time. The ten largest clones add up to about 6.3% of the sample.

With regard to this clone: The antigen it recognizes is unknown. There are no base qualities to consult, and no much larger clone falls within one base.

The sample was peripheral blood. The sequence was obtained from a woman aged 45-59 years with COVID-19, enrolled during active disease. The chain couples TRBV4-2 to TRBJ1-3; the D gene is unclear. The CDR3 protein is CASSQDPPQISGNTIYF. The nucleotide sequence reads as follows: TGTGCCAGCAGCCAAGACCCCCCTCAGATATCTGGAAACACCATATATTTT.